Presented here are 10 T cell receptor beta chains from one specimen sequenced in a study of OX40 agonist ivuxolimab in advanced cancers. Profiled with immunoSEQ multiplex PCR; TCRdb holds only in-frame clones, not every one. The data hold tens of thousands of clones, with more than 80% observed a single time. The sequencing used CD4+ or CD8+ T cells sorted from blood, collected in a trial of the OX40 agonist ivuxolimab. Every receptor here comes from an adult with an advanced solid tumor such as melanoma, head and neck, liver or kidney cancer.

The chain uses TRBV6-1 and TRBJ2-7; tentatively, D is TRBD1 (6 bases). The CDR3 is made up of 13 amino acids. The V end lost 8 bases, the J end lost 6 bases, and 17 bases lay between the germline ends. Per the germline V gene, CDR1 is MNHNS and CDR2 is SASEGT. CDR3 bases: TGTGCCAGCGTGGGGTCAGGGGCAGGCGAGCAGTACTTC. Protein: CASVGSGAGEQYF.

The gene calls are TRBV5-4 and TRBJ2-3; TRBD2 might be the D (6 bases). CDR3 length equals 13 residues. Per the germline V gene, CDR1 is SGHNT and CDR2 is YYREEE (reference sequence). V was pared by 3 bases and J by 3 bases, with 8 bases between. In nucleotides, the CDR3 is TGTGCCAGCAGCTGGGGGGTTACAGATACGCAGTATTTT. Protein product: CASSWGVTDTQYF. The entire variable domain, with the rest obtained from reference TRBV5-4 and TRBJ2-3, is as follows: ETGVTQSPTHLIKTRGQQVTLRCSSQSGHNTVSWYQQALGQGPQFIFQYYREEENGRGNFPPRFSGLQFPNYSSELNVNALELDDSALYLCASSWGVTDTQYFGPGTRLTVL.

V usage is TRBV19 and J usage is TRBJ2-2, with D possibly TRBD2 on 6 matching bases. Per the germline V gene, CDR1 is LNHDA and CDR2 is SQIVND (reference sequence). This CDR3 has 13 residues. Trimming pared 5 bases from V and 5 bases from J, leaving 9 bases between. CDR3 amino acids: CASSWGRTGELFF. Here the CDR3 DNA reads TGTGCCAGTAGTTGGGGGAGGACCGGGGAGCTGTTTTTT.

J is TRBJ2-7 and V is TRBV27; 13 bases line up with TRBD2. CDR1 is MNHEY, CDR2 SMNVEV, per germline (reference sequence). The CDR3 covers 15 residues. V lost 4 bases to trimming and J lost 2 bases; unmatched junction nucleotides: 2. This chain's CDR3 is CASSYGLAGAYEQYF. Here the CDR3 DNA reads TGTGCCAGCAGTTACGGACTAGCGGGGGCCTACGAGCAGTACTTC.

The V gene is TRBV5-1, the J gene TRBJ2-4; D tentatively reads TRBD1 or TRBD2 (5 bases each). CDR1 and CDR2 (germline): SGHRS, YFSETQ. The CDR3 has 14 amino acids. The ends were cut back, 2 bases at V and 5 bases at J, with 11 bases in the middle. The CDR3 here is CASSLGTKQNIQYF. In nucleotides, the CDR3 is TGCGCCAGCAGCTTAGGGACCAAGCAAAACATTCAGTACTTC.

The chain employs TRBV7-9 and TRBJ1-3, with 10 bases identical to TRBD1. Germline lookup yields CDR1 SEHNR and CDR2 FQNEAQ (reference sequence). The V gene end was trimmed by 0 bases and the J gene end by 4 bases; junction bases not matched to a gene: 6. This CDR3 region has 17 residues. The CDR3 DNA follows: TGTGCCAGCAGCTTAGCGACAGGGGGCGTTCTGGGAAACACCATATATTTT. Translating it yields CASSLATGGVLGNTIYF. Drawing the rest from reference TRBV7-9 and TRBJ1-3, the complete variable domain is DTGVSQNPRHKITKRGQNVTFRCDPISEHNRLYWYRQTLGQGPEFLTYFQNEAQLEKSRLLSDRFSAERPKGSFSTLEIQRTEQGDSAMYLCASSLATGGVLGNTIYFGEGSWLTVV.

The chain has TRBV7-9 and TRBJ2-7; 7 bases map to TRBD1. J gave up 0 bases and V 4 bases, and 6 bases lay outside the gene matches. The CDR3 sequence is 15 residues long. From germline, CDR1 is SEHNR and CDR2 FQNEAQ (reference sequence). The CDR3 DNA reads TGTGCCAGCAGCTCAGGGACAGCGAGCTCCTACGAGCAGTACTTC. It encodes CASSSGTASSYEQYF. Full variable domain (missing parts from reference TRBV7-9 and TRBJ2-7): DTGVSQNPRHKITKRGQNVTFRCDPISEHNRLYWYRQTLGQGPEFLTYFQNEAQLEKSRLLSDRFSAERPKGSFSTLEIQRTEQGDSAMYLCASSSGTASSYEQYFGPGTRLTVT.

This chain links TRBV7-9 with TRBJ2-4; 7 nucleotides agree with TRBD2. The V gene end was trimmed by 5 bases and the J gene end by 9 bases; junction bases not matched to a gene: 13. Germline CDR1 SEHNR, CDR2 FQNEAQ (reference sequence). The CDR3 is made up of 15 amino acids. The CDR3 reads CASSPPDRGVGIQYF. CDR3 coding DNA: TGTGCCAGCAGCCCTCCCGATCGGGGGGTGGGCATTCAGTACTTC.

The rearrangement joins TRBV28 to TRBJ2-5, with D possibly TRBD1 on 6 matching bases. CDR3 length: 15 residues. Germline V gene sequence: CDR1 MDHEN, CDR2 SYDVKM. V lost 5 bases to trimming and J lost 1 base, with 14 bases between them. The CDR3 region has the DNA TGTGCCAGCAGTCAGGGGTCGATGCCCCAAGAGACCCAGTACTTC. Amino acid sequence: CASSQGSMPQETQYF.

The chain couples TRBV19 to TRBJ2-2; D uncertain. The V end was cut by 3 bases, the J end by 5 bases, with 13 bases between. CDR3 length: 15 amino acids. Looked up from germline, CDR1 is LNHDA and CDR2 is SQIVND (reference sequence). CDR3 nucleotides: TGTGCCAGTAGTATTGAGGCGCTTGGGACCGGGGAGCTGTTTTTT. Translated, it gives CASSIEALGTGELFF.